A single sample is the source of the 29 T cell receptor beta chains below, sequenced in a study of T cell changes during pregnancy in multiple sclerosis. Measured with immunoSEQ multiplex PCR; TCRdb has only the in-frame clones, and not every one. Of over 35,000 clones in the sample, about 92% are singletons; the top ten hold 9% to 10%. The source was CD8+ T cells from peripheral blood mononuclear cells, collected in the first trimester of pregnancy. Source of these receptors: a female donor with multiple sclerosis, enrolled in a pregnancy study.

The sample holds one count of this clone. The V call is TRBV27, the J call TRBJ1-4; D call uncertain. Germline V gives CDR1 MNHEY, CDR2 SMNVEV (reference sequence). V dropped 9 bases and J dropped 8 bases, with 16 bases sitting between them. The CDR3 sequence is 13 residues long. This CDR3 reads CASSGQRGEKLFF. Written as DNA, the CDR3 is TGTGCCAGTAGTGGCCAGAGAGGGGAAAAACTGTTTTTT.

This clone was recorded once. The CDR3 nucleotides are TGCGCCAGCAGCCAAGATACAGGGGCAGATACGCAGTATTTT. It encodes CASSQDTGADTQYF. The chain combines TRBV4-1 with TRBJ2-3, with 7 bases fitting TRBD1. The CDR3 contains 14 residues. After removal of 0 bases from V and 4 bases from J, the junction contained 1 base not matched to a gene. CDR1 is MGHRA and CDR2 is YSYEKL in the germline V gene.

The chain uses TRBV19 and TRBJ2-3; a weak D match, TRBD1 (5 bases). The germline gives CDR1 LNHDA, CDR2 SQIVND (reference sequence). This CDR3 has 14 amino acids. V gave up 7 bases and J gave up 1 base, with 12 bases separating them. The CDR3 DNA reads TGTGCCAGTACCGCGTGCAGGGGCACAGATACGCAGTATTTT. Encoded protein: CASTACRGTDTQYF.

The chain is built from TRBV6-6 and TRBJ2-5; 7 bases map to TRBD1. The CDR3 loop spans 16 amino acids. V lost 0 bases, J lost 2 bases, and 6 bases stayed unmatched. Germline V gene sequence: CDR1 MNHNY, CDR2 SVGAGI (reference sequence). The DNA of the CDR3 is TGTGCCAGCAGTTACTCAGGACAGGCCAAACAAGAGACCCAGTACTTC. It translates to CASSYSGQAKQETQYF.

The sample holds a few counts of this clone. The chain joins TRBV27 to TRBJ2-7, with a possible D match to TRBD2 (5 bases). Trimming took off 3 bases at V and 0 bases at J, with 6 bases between the two ends. This CDR3 has 13 residues. Germline loops: CDR1 MNHEY, CDR2 SMNVEV (reference sequence). The CDR3 DNA reads as TGTGCCAGCAGTTTTCGGGGCTCCTACGAGCAGTACTTC. It yields the protein CASSFRGSYEQYF.

This clone was picked up one time. The chain links TRBV4-2 to TRBJ2-7; D is perhaps TRBD1 (6 bases). The CDR3 loop spans 18 amino acids. With 6 bases removed from V and 0 bases from J, the gap between germline ends came to 24 bases. The germline V gene has CDR1 LGHNA and CDR2 YNFKEQ. CDR3 residues: CASSQGLNTGELSYEQYF. The CDR3 coding sequence is TGTGCCAGCAGTCAGGGGCTTAACACCGGGGAACTCTCCTACGAGCAGTACTTC.

The chain couples TRBV27 to TRBJ1-1; possibly TRBD1 for D (5 bases). This CDR3 contains 14 residues. Trimming shortened V by 2 bases and J by 6 bases, and 13 bases separated the two germline ends. CDR1 is MNHEY, CDR2 SMNVEV, per germline (reference sequence). CDR3 residues: CASSLGGVGSEAFF. Written as DNA, the CDR3 is TGTGCCAGCAGTTTAGGGGGGGTGGGATCTGAAGCTTTCTTT.

The V and J genes are TRBV5-6 and TRBJ2-7; possible D gene TRBD2, 5 bases. The CDR3 is 12 amino acids. CDR1 and CDR2 (germline): SGHDT, YYEEEE. V shed 2 bases and J shed 3 bases, with 6 bases lying between them. In DNA form, the CDR3 reads TGTGCCAGCAGCTTAAGCGGCTACGAGCAGTACTTC. It is translated as CASSLSGYEQYF.

The table lists this clone with a few counts. V is TRBV5-1 and J is TRBJ2-7, with 7 bases that match TRBD2. The CDR3 has 12 residues. Losses at the gene ends were 5 bases for V and 5 bases for J; bases not matched to a gene: 4. Germline loops: CDR1 SGHRS, CDR2 YFSETQ. The CDR3 loop is CASRGGIDEQYF. The CDR3 DNA reads as TGCGCCAGCAGGGGGGGGATCGACGAGCAGTACTTC.

The J gene is TRBJ1-5, the V gene TRBV10-3; TRBD1 is a possible D gene (6 bases). The CDR3 sequence is 17 residues long. The germline V gene has CDR1 ENHRY and CDR2 SYGVKD. V was trimmed by 0 bases and J by 1 base, leaving 13 bases between them. For the CDR3, the DNA is TGTGCCATCAGTGAGTCGTATTACAGGGAAAGCAATCAGCCCCAGCATTTT. It is translated as CAISESYYRESNQPQHF.

The chain is built from TRBV6-5 and TRBJ2-7, with 7 bases lining up with TRBD1. V was clipped by 5 bases and J by 2 bases; unmatched bases: 3. CDR1 is MNHEY, CDR2 SVGAGI, per germline. This CDR3 is built from 13 residues. Here the CDR3 DNA reads TGTGCCAGCAGTCCCGGGACAGCCTACGAGCAGTACTTC. This translates into CASSPGTAYEQYF.

The gene calls are TRBV27 and TRBJ2-1, with D tentatively TRBD2 (5 bases). Germline assignment: CDR1 MNHEY and CDR2 SMNVEV (reference sequence). The length of the CDR3 is 12 residues. V lost 5 bases to trimming and J lost 4 bases, with 6 bases between them. CDR3 sequence (DNA): TGTGCCAGCAGTCGAGGGTACAATGAGCAGTTCTTC. Encoded protein: CASSRGYNEQFF.

This clone was detected only once. This rearrangement joins TRBV9 to TRBJ2-5; D call uncertain. The CDR3 consists of 15 residues. Per germline, CDR1 SGDLS and CDR2 YYNGEE. The V end was cut by 3 bases, the J end by 2 bases, with 14 bases between. CDR3: CASSGGTTAQETQYF. The DNA for the CDR3 is TGTGCCAGCAGCGGAGGAACCACCGCACAAGAGACCCAGTACTTC.

The chain combines TRBV2 with TRBJ1-1, with 10 nucleotides matching TRBD1. From germline, CDR1 is SNHLY and CDR2 FYNNEI. V trimming: 6 bases; J trimming: 1 base; junction bases outside the gene matches: 5. CDR3 size: 15 residues. Written as DNA, the CDR3 is TGTGCCAGCAGGGGGGGACAGGGGCGGAACACTGAAGCTTTCTTT. This codes for CASRGGQGRNTEAFF.

The chain joins TRBV7-9 to TRBJ2-2; TRBD2 might be the D (6 bases). CDR3 size: 12 residues. Germline V gene data show CDR1 as SEHNR and CDR2 as FQNEAQ (reference sequence). This CDR3 is CAPGEGTGELFF. The CDR3 coding sequence is TGTGCGCCGGGAGAGGGCACCGGGGAGCTGTTTTTT.

This chain joins TRBV19 and TRBJ1-1; D is unresolved. Between the trimmed V and J ends, which lost 6 bases and 3 bases, there was a span of 17 bases. Germline V gene sequence: CDR1 LNHDA, CDR2 SQIVND (reference sequence). The CDR3 loop spans 15 amino acids. The CDR3, as DNA: TGTGCCAGTAGCGGGAGGAGACTAGGAGACACTGAAGCTTTCTTT. Its protein product is CASSGRRLGDTEAFF.

The chain recombines TRBV5-6 with TRBJ2-7, with D possibly TRBD1 on 7 matching bases. This CDR3 is built from 14 residues. The V and J ends lost 6 bases and 5 bases respectively, with 18 bases between them. The germline V gene encodes CDR1 SGHDT and CDR2 YYEEEE. The chain's CDR3 is CASTSLEGANEQYF. The DNA for the CDR3 is TGTGCCAGCACCTCCCTGGAGGGGGCTAACGAGCAGTACTTC.

The J gene is TRBJ1-1, the V gene TRBV7-3; D is ambiguous. V shed 5 bases and J shed 5 bases, with 18 bases lying between them. The CDR3 sequence is 15 residues long. In germline, CDR1 is SGHTA, CDR2 FQGTGA. CDR3 sequence: CASSEPGEASTEAFF. CDR3 bases: TGTGCCAGCAGCGAACCCGGTGAGGCTTCGACTGAAGCTTTCTTT.

The V and J genes are TRBV7-9 and TRBJ2-7; weak D call: TRBD2 (6 bases). Germline CDR1 reads SEHNR; CDR2 reads FQNEAQ (reference sequence). The CDR3 has 16 amino acids. V was shortened by 3 bases and J by 6 bases, with 21 bases between the two germline ends. Here the CDR3 reads CASSLVGRDGGREQYF. CDR3 in DNA: TGTGCCAGCAGCTTGGTGGGCCGGGATGGAGGGCGCGAGCAGTACTTC. Full variable domain (remainder filled in from reference TRBV7-9 and TRBJ2-7): DTGVSQNPRHKITKRGQNVTFRCDPISEHNRLYWYRQTLGQGPEFLTYFQNEAQLEKSRLLSDRFSAERPKGSFSTLEIQRTEQGDSAMYLCASSLVGRDGGREQYFGPGTRLTVT.

V and J are TRBV7-9 and TRBJ1-2; 10 bases map to TRBD1. This CDR3 spans 16 amino acids. V gave up 5 bases and J gave up 6 bases; unmatched junction bases: 12. The germline gives CDR1 SEHNR, CDR2 FQNEAQ (reference sequence). CDR3 DNA: TGTGCCAGCAGCGCACGCGCGGACAGGGGGAATAATGGCTACACCTTC. This translates into CASSARADRGNNGYTF.

The CDR3 reads CASSYSSKNEQFF. The CDR3, as DNA: TGTGCCAGCAGTTACTCGAGTAAGAATGAGCAGTTCTTC. The V call is TRBV6-5, the J call TRBJ2-1; D gene unclear. Germline V gives CDR1 MNHEY, CDR2 SVGAGI. The CDR3 totals 13 residues. V lost 0 bases and J lost 7, with 7 bases in between.

The chain recombines TRBV4-3 with TRBJ2-3; D may be TRBD2 (6 bases). Trimming removed 4 bases at V and 4 bases at J, with 9 bases between. The CDR3 contains 13 residues. Germline V gene lookup returns CDR1 LGHNA and CDR2 YSLEER. The CDR3 sequence: CASSPREADTQYF. The CDR3 DNA sequence: TGCGCCAGCAGCCCCAGGGAGGCAGATACGCAGTATTTT.

The gene calls are TRBV19 and TRBJ1-1, with D maybe TRBD1 (5 bases). Trimming shortened V by 3 bases and J by 8 bases, and 13 bases separated the two germline ends. Germline V gene data show CDR1 as LNHDA and CDR2 as SQIVND (reference sequence). The CDR3 spans 13 residues. CDR3 region: CASSISGVTEAFF. The CDR3 nucleotides are TGTGCCAGTAGTATCTCGGGGGTTACCGAAGCTTTCTTT.

The chain carries TRBV2 and TRBJ2-1, with a weak D call TRBD2 (7 bases). V was cut by 7 bases and J by 6 bases, with 10 bases left in between. This CDR3 is 12 amino acids long. Per the germline V gene, CDR1 is SNHLY and CDR2 is FYNNEI. The CDR3 DNA is TGTGCCAGCACGGGGGGCCCCAATGAGCAGTTCTTC. Protein product: CASTGGPNEQFF.

The sample holds a few counts of this clone. This sequence joins TRBV5-6 and TRBJ1-1; TRBD1 is a possible D gene (5 bases). CDR3 length equals 14 residues. Per the germline V gene, CDR1 is SGHDT and CDR2 is YYEEEE. Deletions cut 1 base from V and 0 bases from J, with 7 bases between. DNA for the CDR3: TGTGCCAGCAGCTTGCTGGGGCTGAACACTGAAGCTTTCTTT. It codes for CASSLLGLNTEAFF.

The chain uses TRBV19 and TRBJ2-5; 8 bases map to TRBD2. The CDR3 extends over 14 amino acids. V dropped 9 bases and J dropped 1; count of bases not matched to a gene: 7. Germline CDR1 reads LNHDA; CDR2 reads SQIVND (reference sequence). Written as DNA, the CDR3 is TGTGCCAGCTCAAGCGGGGGCCTCCAAGAGACCCAGTACTTC. It is translated as CASSSGGLQETQYF.

The DNA of the CDR3 is TGTGCCGTACAGGGGCATATGAACACTGAAGCTTTCTTT. Translation gives CAVQGHMNTEAFF. The J gene is TRBJ1-1, the V gene TRBV2; 7 bases are a match to TRBD1. V trimming: 11 bases; J trimming: 0 bases; junction bases outside the gene matches: 6. The germline V gene encodes CDR1 SNHLY and CDR2 FYNNEI. CDR3 length equals 13 residues.

V gene TRBV4-1 combines with J gene TRBJ2-7; D is uncertain. Per the germline V gene, CDR1 is MGHRA and CDR2 is YSYEKL. This CDR3 has 13 amino acids. The V end lost 0 bases, the J end lost 9 bases, and 12 bases lay between the germline ends. This chain's CDR3 is CASSQEKNSGQYF. CDR3 DNA sequence: TGCGCCAGCAGCCAAGAGAAAAATTCAGGGCAGTACTTC.

This chain connects TRBV2 to TRBJ2-1, with 10 positions matching TRBD2. Germline V gene data show CDR1 as SNHLY and CDR2 as FYNNEI. The CDR3 sequence is 15 residues long. The V gene end was trimmed by 6 bases and the J gene end by 3 bases; junction bases not matched to a gene: 5. The CDR3, as DNA: TGTGCCAGCAGGGCAACTAGCGGGAACTACAATGAGCAGTTCTTC. This sequence encodes CASRATSGNYNEQFF.